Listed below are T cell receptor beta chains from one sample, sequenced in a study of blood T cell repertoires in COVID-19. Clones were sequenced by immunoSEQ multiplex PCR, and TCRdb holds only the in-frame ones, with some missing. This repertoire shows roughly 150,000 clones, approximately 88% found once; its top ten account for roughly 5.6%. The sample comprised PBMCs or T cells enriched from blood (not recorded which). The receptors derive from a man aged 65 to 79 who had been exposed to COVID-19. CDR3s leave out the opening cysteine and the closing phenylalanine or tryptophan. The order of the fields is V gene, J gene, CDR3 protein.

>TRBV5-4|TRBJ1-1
ASSLPGQGYDTEAF
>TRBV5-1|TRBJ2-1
ASSSGTSGRGEQF
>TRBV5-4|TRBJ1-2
ASSLDRAYGYT
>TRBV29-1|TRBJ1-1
SVELNEGEAF
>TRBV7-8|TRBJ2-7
ASSLAGGNWYEQY
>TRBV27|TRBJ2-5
ASMEAGGQKQY
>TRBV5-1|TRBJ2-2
ASSPGTGGSTGELF
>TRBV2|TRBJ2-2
ASSDQGANTGELF
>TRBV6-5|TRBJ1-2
ASSSLDRGYGYT
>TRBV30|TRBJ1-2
AWSVRGSASWFNGYT
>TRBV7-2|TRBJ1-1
ASSLARLGGSETEAF
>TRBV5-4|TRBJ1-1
ASSLAGTANTEAF
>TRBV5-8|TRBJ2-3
ASSLAGVGRDTQY
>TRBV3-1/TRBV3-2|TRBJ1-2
ASRDAGGYGYT
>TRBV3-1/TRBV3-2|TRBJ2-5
ASSQASGGSETQY
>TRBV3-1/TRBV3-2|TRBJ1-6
ASSLGQTNSPLH
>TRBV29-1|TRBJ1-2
SVRTGQGARYGYT
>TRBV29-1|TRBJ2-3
SVVPTRGSGTDTQY
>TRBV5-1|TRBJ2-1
ASSSGQGGDEQF
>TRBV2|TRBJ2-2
ASSGTGFTGELF
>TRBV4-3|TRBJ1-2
ASSQGPEDYGYT
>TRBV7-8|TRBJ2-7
ASSLETSGRMN
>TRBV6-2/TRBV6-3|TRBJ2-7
ASSSLEDYREQY
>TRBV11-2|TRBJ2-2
ASSLQRVNTGELF
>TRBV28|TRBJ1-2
ASRSGQGAQGYGYT
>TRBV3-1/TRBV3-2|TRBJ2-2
ASSQGIGTSGGTGELF
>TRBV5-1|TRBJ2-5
ASSLSWGEETQY
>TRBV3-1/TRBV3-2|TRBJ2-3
ASSPMPGNTDTQY
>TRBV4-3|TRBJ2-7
ASSPGTGRHEQY
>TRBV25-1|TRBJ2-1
ASSGFGSTTYNEQF
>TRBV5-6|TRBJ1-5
ASSLVGSNQPQH
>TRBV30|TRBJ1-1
AWRARVDIWMNTEAF
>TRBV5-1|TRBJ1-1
ASSPMTVMNTEAF
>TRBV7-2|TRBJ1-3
ASSSQGGAGNTIY
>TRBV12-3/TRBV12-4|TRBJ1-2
ASSPRTGVGYT
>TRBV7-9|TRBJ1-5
ASSPTSNQPQH
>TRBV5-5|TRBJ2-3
ASSLVLAGATDTQY
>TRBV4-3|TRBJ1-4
ASSPEGAQGEKLF
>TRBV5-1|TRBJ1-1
ASSLIQGQGDTEAF
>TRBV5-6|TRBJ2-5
ASSYATGGTETQY
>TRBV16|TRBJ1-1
ASSQEGHQNTEAF
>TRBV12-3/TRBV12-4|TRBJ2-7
ASSRDSSYEQY
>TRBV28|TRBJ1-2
ASSSLRTGVRGYT
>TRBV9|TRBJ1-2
ASGEVYGYT
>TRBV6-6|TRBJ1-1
ASSYERQGGNTEAF
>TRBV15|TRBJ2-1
ATSRGGLAGDNEQF
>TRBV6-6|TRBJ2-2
ASSPRTSGRVNTGELF
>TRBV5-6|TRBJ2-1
ASSLVSNEQF
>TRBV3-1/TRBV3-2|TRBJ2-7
ASSISGGSSYEQY
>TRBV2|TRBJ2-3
ASSRGGAQTDTQY